These 15 T cell receptor beta chains were all obtained from the same sample, sequenced in a study of shared clonotypes between healthy human individuals. Cells designated naive CD8 were CD45RO-negative and were positively selected for CCR7, with terminally differentiated effector memory CD45RA+ cells excluded. The table came from immunoSEQ multiplex PCR; TCRdb's copy has only in-frame clones and leaves some out. The profile shows about 2.2 million clones, roughly 91% of them singletons. Input material: naive CD8+ T cells from PBMCs. Every receptor here comes from a man aged 18 to 35 in good health. Some clones in this sample may be carry-over from other donors' samples.

CDR3 region: CASSQLRSRANEQFF. The DNA for the CDR3 is TGTGCCAGCTCACAGTTACGGTCGCGGGCCAATGAGCAGTTCTTC. V gene TRBV18 combines with J gene TRBJ2-1, with D possibly TRBD2 on 5 matching bases. CDR1 and CDR2 (germline): KGHSH, LQKENI. The CDR3 loop spans 15 amino acids. Trimming cost V 4 bases and J 6 bases, with 16 bases left between them.

The chain links TRBV28 to TRBJ1-2; no clear D. The germline gives CDR1 MDHEN, CDR2 SYDVKM. CDR3 size: 15 residues. The V end lost 5 bases, the J end lost 1 base, and 14 bases lay between the germline ends. The CDR3: CASSTNLQYNYGYTF. CDR3 nucleotides: TGTGCCAGCAGTACCAATCTACAGTATAACTATGGCTACACCTTC.

The genes are TRBV2 and TRBJ1-5; D possibly corresponds to TRBD1 (6 bases). CDR1 SNHLY and CDR2 FYNNEI come from the germline V gene. V lost 3 bases and J 5 bases, leaving 17 bases between the germline ends. The length of the CDR3 is 16 residues. CDR3 region: CASSDSVWGADQPQHF. DNA of the CDR3: TGTGCCAGCAGTGATTCGGTTTGGGGGGCGGATCAGCCCCAGCATTTT.

With regard to this clone: Within the sample, other DNA sequences also encode this same CDR3. The chain carries TRBV28 and TRBJ2-3; no clear D gene. Trimming cost V 3 bases and J 0 bases, with 7 bases left between them. The CDR3 runs 14 residues. Germline assignment: CDR1 MDHEN and CDR2 SYDVKM. The CDR3 here is CASSFGSSTDTQYF. The CDR3 DNA reads TGTGCCAGCAGTTTTGGATCTAGCACAGATACGCAGTATTTT.

As regards this clone: The identical CDR3 is also encoded by other nucleotide sequences in the sample. The rearrangement links TRBV27 to TRBJ2-7; possibly TRBD1 for D (6 bases). Germline V CDR1 and CDR2: MNHEY, SMNVEV (reference sequence). V shed 3 bases and J shed 3 bases, with 12 bases lying between them. This CDR3 region has 14 residues. CDR3 DNA: TGTGCCAGCAGTTTCAGTACAGGGAGCTACGAGCAGTACTTC. It codes for CASSFSTGSYEQYF.

The chain uses TRBV5-5 and TRBJ1-2; 10 bases agree with TRBD1. Per germline, CDR1 SGHKS and CDR2 YYEKEE (reference sequence). The CDR3 has 16 amino acids. V dropped 4 bases and J dropped 9; count of bases not matched to a gene: 15. As DNA, the CDR3 is TGTGCCAGCAGCCCTGACAGGGGGCGGAATAGTCCGCGCTACACCTTC. It yields the protein CASSPDRGRNSPRYTF.

This chain uses TRBV4-3 with TRBJ2-1, with 9 bases identical to TRBD2. After removal of 1 base from V and 5 bases from J, the junction contained 3 bases not matched to a gene. CDR1 and CDR2 (germline): LGHNA, YSLEER. The CDR3 has 15 residues. The chain's CDR3 is CASSQGLAVNNEQFF. For the CDR3, the DNA is TGCGCCAGCAGCCAAGGACTAGCGGTAAACAATGAGCAGTTCTTC.

As concerns this clone: Additional DNA sequences in this sample encode the identical CDR3. The V call is TRBV19, the J call TRBJ1-5; D remains unclear. The CDR3 spans 12 residues. The V gene lost 2 bases and the J gene lost 7 bases, with 6 bases spanning the gap. Germline V CDR1 and CDR2: LNHDA, SQIVND (reference sequence). CDR3 nucleotides: TGTGCCAGTAGTATATCAGGACAGCCCCAGCATTTT. Amino acids: CASSISGQPQHF.

The rearrangement joins TRBV27 to TRBJ2-7; D perhaps matches TRBD1 (6 bases). The CDR3 consists of 17 residues. From germline, CDR1 is MNHEY and CDR2 SMNVEV (reference sequence). The V end was cut by 5 bases, the J end by 3 bases, with 23 bases between. The CDR3 protein is CASSDLLPGALYYEQYF. CDR3 bases: TGTGCCAGCAGTGATTTACTTCCAGGGGCGTTGTACTACGAGCAGTACTTC.

This chain joins TRBV29-1 and TRBJ1-1; 7 bases fit TRBD1. Germline V gene lookup returns CDR1 SQVTM and CDR2 ANQGSEA. The CDR3 sequence is 15 residues long. V lost 4 bases to trimming and J lost 0 bases; unmatched junction nucleotides: 8. The CDR3 here is CSVVGGTVMNTEAFF. The CDR3 DNA reads as TGCAGCGTTGTTGGAGGGACAGTGATGAACACTGAAGCTTTCTTT.

The chain is built from TRBV6-1 and TRBJ2-7, with 8 bases aligning to TRBD2. V dropped 2 bases and J dropped 3; count of bases not matched to a gene: 9. CDR1 MNHNS and CDR2 SASEGT come from the germline V gene. The CDR3 has 16 residues. The CDR3 DNA reads as TGTGCCAGCAGTGAACCGGGGGGGGCCCTCCACTACGAGCAGTACTTC. Its protein product is CASSEPGGALHYEQYF.

As concerns this clone: Different DNA sequences within this sample yield the same CDR3. This chain links TRBV4-1 with TRBJ2-7, with a possible D match to TRBD1 (6 bases). Trimming removed 1 base at V and 1 base at J, with 11 bases between. The CDR3 extends over 15 amino acids. The germline V gene encodes CDR1 MGHRA and CDR2 YSYEKL. CDR3 sequence reads: CASSQGAGVSYEQYF. Written as DNA, the CDR3 is TGCGCCAGCAGCCAAGGGGCAGGGGTTTCCTACGAGCAGTACTTC.

The chain is built from TRBV28 and TRBJ2-7; weak D call: TRBD1 (6 bases). There are 15 residues in the CDR3. Germline V gives CDR1 MDHEN, CDR2 SYDVKM. V gave up 4 bases and J gave up 2 bases, with 15 bases separating them. The CDR3 reads CASSSPGTPTYEQYF. The CDR3 DNA sequence: TGTGCCAGCAGTTCCCCCGGGACACCTACCTACGAGCAGTACTTC.

CDR3 sequence reads: CASTLRGGSQPQHF. The CDR3 DNA follows: TGTGCCAGTACCCTCAGGGGGGGCAGTCAGCCCCAGCATTTT. This sequence joins TRBV19 and TRBJ1-5; 7 nucleotides line up with TRBD1. V was pared by 7 bases and J by 6 bases, with 9 bases of the junction left unmatched. Germline V gene data show CDR1 as LNHDA and CDR2 as SQIVND (reference sequence). This CDR3 contains 14 residues.

The chain couples TRBV5-1 to TRBJ1-5, with D perhaps TRBD1 (6 bases). This CDR3 contains 15 residues. The germline gives CDR1 SGHRS, CDR2 YFSETQ. V lost 0 bases and J lost 3, with 10 bases in between. The CDR3 reads CASSLAGGPNQPQHF. Written as DNA, the CDR3 is TGCGCCAGCAGCTTGGCTGGGGGCCCCAATCAGCCCCAGCATTTT.